This T cell receptor (beta chain) is drawn from a study of blood T cell repertoires in COVID-19. As for the study in general: Some COVID-19 samples were acute and others convalescent; all came from the United States, Italy and Spain. In each case, the material was cDNA or gDNA derived from T cells, B-cell-depleted T cells, or PBMCs.

Assay used: immunoSEQ multiplex PCR; TCRdb lists only in-frame clones, some missing. This sample has about 200,000 clones; 80% to 90% occur once, and the top ten carry about 10%. The V end was cut by 4 bases, the J end by 4 bases, with 10 bases between. Germline V gene data show CDR1 as MNHEY and CDR2 as SMNVEV (reference sequence). The CDR3 loop spans 13 amino acids. The sequencing sample was made of peripheral blood. The genes are TRBV27 and TRBJ1-2; D uncertain. This clonotype originated in a woman of 80 years or more with acute or convalescent COVID-19. CDR3 protein: CASSSRGSYGYTF. Written as DNA, the CDR3 is TGTGCCAGCAGTTCCCGTGGCAGCTATGGCTACACCTTC.